These 12 T cell receptor beta chains originate from one sample sequenced in a study of early T cells in non-severe SARS-CoV-2 infection. MiXCR, applied by TCRdb to the 5' RACE reads, yields one record per CDR3 protein. The sample consists of 85,000 to 95,000 distinct CDR3 sequences, roughly 17% of them appearing once. This material consisted of whole blood, taken at baseline. The receptors here all came from an adult who was a healthcare worker with PCR-confirmed SARS-CoV-2 infection or an uninfected control (not recorded which).

The CDR3 region is CSARRQSTYEQYF. The CDR3 region has the DNA TGCAGTGCTAGGAGACAGTCAACCTACGAGCAGTACTTC. V and J are TRBV20-1 and TRBJ2-7, with D perhaps matching TRBD1 (5 bases). This CDR3 contains 13 residues. The ends were cut back, 3 bases at V and 2 bases at J, with 11 bases in the middle. Germline V CDR1 and CDR2: DFQATT, SNEGSKA (reference sequence).

The chain recombines TRBV4-1 with TRBJ2-1; D ambiguous. The CDR3 contains 15 residues. The V end lost 1 base, the J end lost 0 bases, and 7 bases lay between the germline ends. Germline V lookup: CDR1 MGHRA, CDR2 YSYEKL. The CDR3 DNA follows: TGCGCCAGCAGCCAAGCGGCTAGCTCCTACAATGAGCAGTTCTTC. Amino acids: CASSQAASSYNEQFF.

The chain uses TRBV6-4 and TRBJ2-7; 10 bases are shared with TRBD2. The CDR3 totals 17 residues. The V segment lost 2 bases and the J segment 6 bases; nucleotides outside the gene matches: 13. Germline assignment: CDR1 MRHNA and CDR2 SNTAGT. Here the CDR3 reads CASSDPGGEREGPEQYF. As DNA, the CDR3 is TGTGCCAGCAGTGACCCTGGAGGAGAGCGGGAGGGCCCCGAGCAGTACTTC.

A few counts support this clonotype. The chain couples TRBV24-1 to TRBJ2-1; possible D gene TRBD1, 6 bases. Deletions cut 1 base from V and 11 bases from J, with 8 bases between. Looked up from germline, CDR1 is KGHDR and CDR2 is SFDVKD. CDR3 length equals 12 residues. The DNA of the CDR3 is TGTGCCACCAGTGATTTTGACAGGAAGCAGTTCTTC. Encoded protein: CATSDFDRKQFF.

In its sample, this clonotype was seen a few times. V gene TRBV5-1 combines with J gene TRBJ2-3; D gene unclear. Germline V gives CDR1 SGHRS, CDR2 YFSETQ. The CDR3 has 15 amino acids. V was clipped by 0 bases and J by 4 bases, with 12 bases between them. CDR3 sequence: CASSLGGRNSDTQYF. DNA for the CDR3: TGCGCCAGCAGCTTGGGTGGTCGTAACTCAGATACGCAGTATTTT.

This clonotype was counted many times. The chain is built from TRBV27 and TRBJ2-1, with TRBD2 identical over 8 bases. This CDR3 is 16 amino acids long. Losses at the gene ends were 3 bases for V and 4 bases for J; bases not matched to a gene: 8. The germline V gene has CDR1 MNHEY and CDR2 SMNVEV (reference sequence). This chain's CDR3 is CASSFYDGRGYNEQFF. The DNA for the CDR3 is TGTGCCAGCAGTTTTTACGACGGGAGGGGGTACAATGAGCAGTTCTTC.

The J gene is TRBJ2-1, the V gene TRBV20-1, with 15 bases identical to TRBD2. The junction had 3 bases not matched to a gene; V was cut back by 5 bases and J by 1 base. The CDR3 has 16 residues. Germline V gene data show CDR1 as DFQATT and CDR2 as SNEGSKA (reference sequence). The DNA of the CDR3 is TGCAGTGCTGGACTAGCGGGAGGGCGATCCTACAATGAGCAGTTCTTC. It codes for CSAGLAGGRSYNEQFF.

This rearrangement joins TRBV6-2 or TRBV6-3 to TRBJ2-1, with unresolved D. The CDR3 spans 17 residues. The germline CDR1 and CDR2 sequences are MNHEY and SVGEGT. V lost 4 bases and J lost 0, with 16 bases in between. This chain's CDR3 is CASSSLPRHSSYNEQFF. In DNA form, the CDR3 reads TGTGCCAGCAGTTCCCTCCCGAGACACAGCTCCTACAATGAGCAGTTCTTC.

This clonotype was recorded many times. The chain couples TRBV6-5 to TRBJ2-7; 7 nucleotides align to TRBD1. The V gene's germline CDR1 is MNHEY and CDR2 SVGAGI. J was trimmed by 5 bases and V by 5 bases; bases with no gene match: 12. The CDR3 contains 15 residues. The CDR3 sequence is CASSPTGSGYDEQYF. CDR3 bases: TGTGCCAGCAGTCCGACAGGGTCCGGATATGACGAGCAGTACTTC.

The chain's CDR3 is CASWSLAVAYEQYF. CDR3 sequence (DNA): TGTGCCAGCTGGTCACTAGCAGTTGCCTACGAGCAGTACTTC. The rearrangement uses TRBV6-1 and TRBJ2-7, with D perhaps TRBD2 (6 bases). V dropped 8 bases and J dropped 2 bases, with 16 bases sitting between them. Germline V gene lookup returns CDR1 MNHNS and CDR2 SASEGT. The CDR3 covers 14 residues.

This clonotype has at least ten counts. The chain recombines TRBV9 with TRBJ2-3, with D maybe TRBD2 (6 bases). Germline assignment: CDR1 SGDLS and CDR2 YYNGEE. This CDR3 comprises 16 residues. Trimming took 3 bases from V and 4 from J, leaving 18 bases between them. This CDR3 reads CASSGPLRGSADTQYF. DNA for the CDR3: TGTGCCAGCAGCGGACCTCTTCGGGGGAGTGCAGATACGCAGTATTTT.

CDR3 sequence (DNA): TGTGCCAGCATTCTCGCGAACACCGGGGAGCTGTTTTTT. This codes for CASILANTGELFF. The rearrangement links TRBV6-6 to TRBJ2-2, with unresolved D. V lost 7 bases and J 0 bases, leaving 6 bases between the germline ends. The CDR3 runs 13 residues. Germline V lookup: CDR1 MNHNY, CDR2 SVGAGI (reference sequence).